This T cell receptor (beta chain) was recorded in a study of blood T cell repertoires in COVID-19. Whole-study context: COVID-19 samples collected from the United States, Italy and Spain covered acute and convalescent phases.

The V and J ends lost 6 bases and 3 bases respectively, with 9 bases between them. This CDR3 is 13 amino acids long. Looked up from germline, CDR1 is MNHEY and CDR2 is SVGEGT. Measured with immunoSEQ multiplex PCR; TCRdb has only the in-frame clones, and not every one. This sample has about 220,000 clones, with 75% to 90% found just once. The rearrangement uses TRBV6-2 or TRBV6-3 and TRBJ1-5; D is ambiguous. The TCR originated in a human donor in a cohort sampled during active COVID-19. The sample comprised peripheral blood. The chain's CDR3 is CASSSTANQPQHF. In DNA, the CDR3 is TGTGCCAGCAGCTCAACAGCCAATCAGCCCCAGCATTTT.